The 27 T cell receptor beta chains in this list originate from one sample, sequenced in a study of cytomegalovirus exposure and HLA in healthy donors. Both 60 Vbeta primers and 13 Jbeta primers went into the PCR. Assay: immunoSEQ multiplex PCR; the TCRdb copy retains only in-frame clones and omits some. Here the sample spans about 94,000 clones, roughly 80% being singletons. The sequenced sample was PBMCs. The receptors here all came from a human donor in good health.

The rearrangement joins TRBV9 to TRBJ1-2, with TRBD1 identical over 7 bases. V lost 4 bases and J lost 4; bases outside the gene matches: 7. The CDR3 sequence is 14 residues long. Germline CDR1 and CDR2: SGDLS and YYNGEE. CDR3: CASSTSGQRYGYTF. CDR3 bases: TGTGCCAGCAGCACCTCGGGACAGCGCTATGGCTACACCTTC.

The CDR3 DNA is TGCGCCAGCAGTACTCTAGCGGGGAGAAGCACAGATACGCAGTATTTT. It translates to CASSTLAGRSTDTQYF. The genes are TRBV5-1 and TRBJ2-3, with 9 bases matching TRBD2. The CDR3 extends over 16 amino acids. Germline loops: CDR1 SGHRS, CDR2 YFSETQ. V shed 5 bases and J 0 bases; nucleotides not matched to a gene: 7. Together with reference TRBV5-1 and TRBJ2-3, the CDR3 gives the full variable domain: KAGVTQTPRYLIKTRGQQVTLSCSPISGHRSVSWYQQTPGQGLQFLFEYFSETQRNKGNFPGRFSGRQFSNSRSEMNVSTLELGDSALYLCASSTLAGRSTDTQYFGPGTRLTVL.

This clone was seen a few times. The chain links TRBV10-3 to TRBJ1-1, with a tentative D call TRBD1 (6 bases). This CDR3 spans 16 amino acids. Germline V gene lookup returns CDR1 ENHRY and CDR2 SYGVKD. The V and J ends lost 6 bases and 4 bases respectively, with 21 bases between them. The CDR3 DNA follows: TGTGCCATCAGAAATGTCGCGTCAGGGGTTTCCACTGAAGCTTTCTTT. It codes for CAIRNVASGVSTEAFF.

This clone appeared a single time. This rearrangement joins TRBV7-8 to TRBJ1-5; D remains unclear. Germline CDR1 reads SGHVS; CDR2 reads FQNEAQ. The CDR3 runs to 15 residues. The ends were cut back, 5 bases at V and 4 bases at J, with 15 bases in the middle. The DNA of the CDR3 is TGTGCCAGCAGCCAATTGGGGAGTGGGAATCAGCCCCAGCATTTT. This translates into CASSQLGSGNQPQHF. The full variable domain, completed using reference TRBV7-8 and TRBJ1-5, is GAGVSQSPRYKVAKRGQDVALRCDPISGHVSLFWYQQALGQGPEFLTYFQNEAQLDKSGLPSDRFFAERPEGSVSTLKIQRTQQEDSAVYLCASSQLGSGNQPQHFGDGTRLSIL.

The chain employs TRBV4-1 and TRBJ2-7; 8 positions match TRBD1. The CDR3 is made up of 15 amino acids. Germline CDR1 MGHRA, CDR2 YSYEKL. Trimming took 5 bases from V and 5 from J; bases not matched to a gene: 11. In nucleotides, the CDR3 is TGCGCCAGCAGCTACCGGACAGGGTCGAACGACGAGCAGTACTTC. This codes for CASSYRTGSNDEQYF.

V gene TRBV29-1 combines with J gene TRBJ2-7, with a weak D call TRBD1 (6 bases). CDR3 length: 13 amino acids. CDR1 is SQVTM and CDR2 is ANQGSEA in the germline V gene. The V gene lost 5 bases and the J gene lost 0 bases, with 11 bases spanning the gap. The CDR3 loop reads CSVWTARSYEQYF. Written as DNA, the CDR3 is TGCAGCGTTTGGACAGCCCGCTCCTACGAGCAGTACTTC.

The rearrangement joins TRBV10-3 to TRBJ2-2; 13 nucleotides align to TRBD2. Germline trimming cut 0 bases from V and 2 bases from J; bases unmatched to any gene: 3. The CDR3 extends over 18 amino acids. Germline lookup yields CDR1 ENHRY and CDR2 SYGVKD. In DNA form, the CDR3 reads TGTGCCATCAGTGAGTCTACTAGCGGGGGGGCAAACACCGGGGAGCTGTTTTTT. It encodes CAISESTSGGANTGELFF.

This clone occurred a few times. The V and J genes are TRBV19 and TRBJ2-5; 8 bases fit TRBD2. Germline V gives CDR1 LNHDA, CDR2 SQIVND (reference sequence). CDR3 length: 15 amino acids. Trimming removed 4 bases from V and 0 bases from J; junction bases left unmatched: 4. In nucleotides, the CDR3 is TGTGCCAGTAGTACGGGCGGGAGGTACCAAGAGACCCAGTACTTC. Translating gives CASSTGGRYQETQYF.

The chain recombines TRBV9 with TRBJ1-6, with 7 bases that match TRBD1. Germline V lookup: CDR1 SGDLS, CDR2 YYNGEE. J gave up 5 bases and V 0 bases, and 5 bases lay outside the gene matches. The CDR3 length is 16 residues. Here the CDR3 DNA reads TGTGCCAGCAGCGTAGGGTCGACAGGGAATAATTCACCCCTCCACTTT. Amino acid sequence: CASSVGSTGNNSPLHF.

The genes are TRBV29-1 and TRBJ2-1, with 9 bases lining up with TRBD2. Trimming took 4 bases from V and 9 from J; bases not matched to a gene: 7. The length of the CDR3 is 13 residues. CDR1 is SQVTM, CDR2 ANQGSEA, per germline. CDR3 bases: TGCAGCGTTGGGGGTAGCGGGAGCACTGAGCAGTTCTTC. It is translated as CSVGGSGSTEQFF.

In DNA, the CDR3 is TGTGCCAGCAGTCGACTGGATCTAACTGAAGCTTTCTTT. Residues: CASSRLDLTEAFF. This chain joins TRBV6-5 and TRBJ1-1; D is unclear. Germline CDR1 is MNHEY and CDR2 is SVGAGI. V shed 5 bases and J shed 5 bases, with 12 bases lying between them. There are 13 residues in the CDR3.

The chain recombines TRBV19 with TRBJ1-5; no clear D. Germline values: CDR1 LNHDA, CDR2 SQIVND (reference sequence). Trimming shortened V by 4 bases and J by 7 bases, and 17 bases separated the two germline ends. CDR3 length: 15 residues. As DNA, the CDR3 is TGTGCCAGTAGTAGAGGGATTCGTCGAGAACAGCCCCAGCATTTT. It encodes CASSRGIRREQPQHF.

The chain uses TRBV4-3 and TRBJ2-5, with 7 bases lining up with TRBD2. The CDR3 has 14 residues. In germline, CDR1 is LGHNA, CDR2 YSLEER. The V and J ends lost 0 bases and 5 bases, in that order; junction bases with no gene match: 3. CDR3 nucleotides: TGCGCCAGCAGCCAAGATTCTAGCGGCGAGACCCAGTACTTC. Translation: CASSQDSSGETQYF.

The rearrangement joins TRBV6-6 to TRBJ1-1; D gene uncertain. The V gene's germline CDR1 is MNHNY and CDR2 SVGAGI (reference sequence). Between the trimmed V and J ends, which lost 2 bases and 0 bases, there was a span of 10 bases. This CDR3 region has 15 residues. In nucleotides, the CDR3 is TGTGCCAGCAGTTACCCCAACGGGGTGAACACTGAAGCTTTCTTT. Protein product: CASSYPNGVNTEAFF.

CDR3 sequence reads: CARSCGQGVYEQYF. CDR3 sequence (DNA): TGTGCCAGAAGCTGTGGACAGGGGGTTTACGAGCAGTACTTC. V usage is TRBV5-3 and J usage is TRBJ2-7, with 10 bases fitting TRBD1. TRBV5-3 is classed as an ORF, of uncertain function. This CDR3 has 14 amino acids. The J segment lost 4 bases and the V segment lost 3 bases, leaving 4 bases of the junction unmatched.

The chain uses TRBV7-9 and TRBJ2-5, with D possibly TRBD1 on 6 matching bases. V was pared by 8 bases and J by 0 bases, with 13 bases between. The CDR3 is made up of 14 amino acids. From germline, CDR1 is SEHNR and CDR2 FQNEAQ (reference sequence). The DNA for the CDR3 is TGTGCCAGCGTCGGACAGCAGTACCAAGAGACCCAGTACTTC. Amino acids: CASVGQQYQETQYF.

The rearrangement joins TRBV5-1 to TRBJ1-2; a possible D gene is TRBD1 (6 bases). V dropped 4 bases and J dropped 8 bases, with 12 bases sitting between them. This CDR3 comprises 12 residues. Germline-derived CDR1 and CDR2 are SGHRS and YFSETQ. This CDR3 reads CASSQGHGGYTF. CDR3 nucleotides: TGCGCCAGCAGCCAGGGACATGGAGGCTACACCTTC.

For this clone: An end of the junction does not agree with germline; a read error may underlie this. This chain joins TRBV7-9 and TRBJ2-1; the D gene is possibly TRBD2 (5 bases). Germline V gives CDR1 SEHNR, CDR2 FQNEAQ (reference sequence). CDR3 length: 14 residues. This CDR3 is CSSSLESTGGEQFF. The CDR3 DNA sequence: TGTTCCAGCAGCTTAGAATCCACTGGAGGTGAGCAGTTCTTC.

This chain joins TRBV5-4 and TRBJ2-5, with D perhaps matching TRBD1 (5 bases). V was pared by 2 bases and J by 5 bases, with 19 bases between. CDR3 size: 16 residues. Germline CDR1 is SGHNT and CDR2 is YYREEE (reference sequence). The CDR3 here is CASSFSLTEMGETQYF. The CDR3 DNA sequence: TGTGCCAGCAGCTTCTCTCTGACAGAAATGGGGGAGACCCAGTACTTC.

This clone was counted a few times. This sequence joins TRBV10-2 and TRBJ1-1; D might be TRBD1 (5 bases). This CDR3 contains 14 residues. Germline V gene data show CDR1 as WSHSY and CDR2 as SAAADI. V lost 8 bases and J 1 base, leaving 14 bases between the germline ends. The chain's CDR3 is CASVSGTPNTEAFF. CDR3 nucleotides: TGCGCCAGCGTCTCCGGGACTCCGAACACTGAAGCTTTCTTT.

The V and J genes are TRBV11-3 and TRBJ2-2, with a tentative D call TRBD2 (5 bases). CDR1 and CDR2 from the germline V gene are SGHNT and YENEEA. The CDR3 consists of 16 residues. Trimming took off 2 bases at V and 1 base at J, with 11 bases between the two ends. In DNA, the CDR3 is TGTGCCAGCAGCTTACCCGGGATCGGGAACACCGGGGAGCTGTTTTTT. It encodes CASSLPGIGNTGELFF.

The chain employs TRBV4-3 and TRBJ1-5, with TRBD1 identical over 11 bases. This CDR3 is 15 amino acids long. Germline V gives CDR1 LGHNA, CDR2 YSLEER. With 4 bases clipped from V and 7 bases from J, the junction kept 6 bases outside the gene matches. The CDR3 DNA sequence: TGCGCCAGCAGCCCAACCGGGACAGGGGGACAGCCCCAGCATTTT. Residues: CASSPTGTGGQPQHF.

In nucleotides, the CDR3 is TGTGCCAGCAGAGTACAGGGGGCGCCGAGAAACACCATATATTTT. This translates into CASRVQGAPRNTIYF. This chain uses TRBV6-1 with TRBJ1-3, with TRBD1 identical over 9 bases. Trimming removed 6 bases from V and 5 bases from J; junction bases left unmatched: 8. From germline, CDR1 is MNHNS and CDR2 SASEGT. CDR3 length equals 15 residues.

This chain connects TRBV7-2 to TRBJ2-7; D uncertain. This CDR3 is built from 13 residues. The V end lost 5 bases, the J end lost 3 bases, and 11 bases lay between the germline ends. Germline V gene sequence: CDR1 SGHTA, CDR2 FQGNSA. DNA of the CDR3: TGTGCCAGCAGCCAACATCCAGGCTACGAGCAGTACTTC. Translated: CASSQHPGYEQYF.

V and J are TRBV28 and TRBJ2-7; TRBD2 agrees at 8 bases. Germline loops: CDR1 MDHEN, CDR2 SYDVKM. Unmatched junction bases numbered 14, after V lost 7 bases and J lost 3 bases. The CDR3 is 16 residues long. For the CDR3, the DNA is TGTGCCAGCACCCCGTCGGGTAGCGGGGCCCTCTACGAGCAGTACTTC. This encodes CASTPSGSGALYEQYF.

The genes are TRBV19 and TRBJ2-6; possibly TRBD1 for D (6 bases). This CDR3 has 16 residues. CDR1 LNHDA and CDR2 SQIVND come from the germline V gene (reference sequence). The V end was cut by 9 bases, the J end by 1 base, with 16 bases between. The CDR3 loop is CASDDQGSSGANVLTF. The CDR3 DNA sequence: TGTGCCAGCGATGACCAGGGGTCATCTGGGGCCAACGTCCTGACTTTC. Drawing the rest from reference TRBV19 and TRBJ2-6, the complete variable domain is DGGITQSPKYLFRKEGQNVTLSCEQNLNHDAMYWYRQDPGQGLRLIYYSQIVNDFQKGDIAEGYSVSREKKESFPLTVTSAQKNPTAFYLCASDDQGSSGANVLTFGAGSRLTVL.

The gene calls are TRBV30 and TRBJ2-1, with D possibly TRBD2 on 6 matching bases. The CDR3 covers 13 residues. Germline V gives CDR1 GTSNPN, CDR2 SVGIG (reference sequence). V was shortened by 4 bases and J by 3 bases, with 10 bases between the two germline ends. CDR3 sequence: CAWMEGLYNEQFF. CDR3 bases: TGTGCCTGGATGGAGGGACTCTACAATGAGCAGTTCTTC.